This TCR beta chain was captured by sequencing in a study of OX40 agonist ivuxolimab in advanced cancers. Study-wide background: Patients in the trial were receiving intravenous ivuxolimab every 2 weeks, at doses of 0.01 to 10 mg/kg.

V dropped 5 bases and J dropped 0 bases, with 6 bases sitting between them. This CDR3 contains 13 residues. Germline CDR1 and CDR2: MNHEY and SVGAGI. Method: immunoSEQ multiplex PCR; TCRdb's copy keeps in-frame clones and lacks some. The sample gives more than 75,000 clones, around 90% of which show up once; approximately 0.3% is in the top ten. This clonotype was obtained from an adult with an advanced solid tumor such as melanoma, head and neck, liver or kidney cancer. The sample was CD4+ or CD8+ T cells sorted from blood, taken in a trial of the OX40 agonist ivuxolimab. V and J are TRBV6-5 and TRBJ2-3; TRBD1 or TRBD2 may be the D gene (5 bases each). Here the CDR3 DNA reads TGTGCCAGCAGTAGGGACAGCACAGATACGCAGTATTTT. Translating gives CASSRDSTDTQYF.